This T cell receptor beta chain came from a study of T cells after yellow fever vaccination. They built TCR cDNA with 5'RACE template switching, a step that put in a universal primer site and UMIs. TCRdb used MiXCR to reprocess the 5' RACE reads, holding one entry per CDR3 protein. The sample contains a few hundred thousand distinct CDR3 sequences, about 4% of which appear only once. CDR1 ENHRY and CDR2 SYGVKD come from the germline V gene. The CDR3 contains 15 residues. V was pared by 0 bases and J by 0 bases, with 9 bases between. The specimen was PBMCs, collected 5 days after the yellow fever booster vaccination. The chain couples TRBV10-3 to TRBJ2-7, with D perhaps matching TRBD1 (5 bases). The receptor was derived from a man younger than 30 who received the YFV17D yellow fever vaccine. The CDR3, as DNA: TGTGCCATCAGTGAGTCGCGGACACACTCCTACGAGCAGTACTTC. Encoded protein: CAISESRTHSYEQYF.